This TCR beta chain stems from a study of shared clonotypes between healthy human individuals. Method: immunoSEQ multiplex PCR; TCRdb's copy keeps in-frame clones and lacks some. The sample carries about 2.3 million clones, approximately 93% recorded once. V shed 5 bases and J shed 5 bases, with 10 bases lying between them. Germline CDR1 and CDR2: SGHAT and FQDESV (reference sequence). This CDR3 has 12 residues. This clone was detected only once. The sample was naive CD4+ T cells from PBMCs. Subset specified: CD45RA+ positively selected. The rearrangement links TRBV11-1 to TRBJ2-7; unclear D gene. The TCR was taken from a man aged 18 to 29 in good health. Some clones in this sample may be carry-over from other donors' samples. CDR3 coding DNA: TGTGCCAGCAGCCGCGCTGGGAACGAGCAGTACTTC. It translates to CASSRAGNEQYF.